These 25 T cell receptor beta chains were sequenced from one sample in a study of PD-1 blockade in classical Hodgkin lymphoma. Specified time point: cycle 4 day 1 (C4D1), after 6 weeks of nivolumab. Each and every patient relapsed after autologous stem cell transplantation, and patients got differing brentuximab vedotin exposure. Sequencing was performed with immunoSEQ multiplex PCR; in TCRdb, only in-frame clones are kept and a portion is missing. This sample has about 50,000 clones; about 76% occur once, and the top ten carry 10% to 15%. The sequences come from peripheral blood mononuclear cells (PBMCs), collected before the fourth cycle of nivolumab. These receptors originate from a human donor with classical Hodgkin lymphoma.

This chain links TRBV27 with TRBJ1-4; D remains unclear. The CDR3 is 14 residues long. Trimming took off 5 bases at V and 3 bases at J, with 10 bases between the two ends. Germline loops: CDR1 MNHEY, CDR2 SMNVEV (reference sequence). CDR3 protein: CASSPQSANEKLFF. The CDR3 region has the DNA TGTGCCAGCAGTCCCCAGTCTGCTAATGAAAAACTGTTTTTT.

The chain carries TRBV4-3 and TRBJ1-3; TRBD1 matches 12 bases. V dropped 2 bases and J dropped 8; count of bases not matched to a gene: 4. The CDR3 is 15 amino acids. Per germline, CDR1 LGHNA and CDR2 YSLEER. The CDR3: CASSQMGQGAHTIYF. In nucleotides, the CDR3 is TGCGCCAGCAGCCAAATGGGACAGGGGGCGCACACCATATATTTT.

CDR3 coding DNA: TGTGCCTGGATTATCGCAGGGTTCGCTGGAAACACCATATATTTT. Residues: CAWIIAGFAGNTIYF. The V gene is TRBV30, the J gene TRBJ1-3; weak D call: TRBD1 (5 bases). Trimming removed 4 bases at V and 2 bases at J, with 15 bases between. Germline V gene lookup returns CDR1 GTSNPN and CDR2 SVGIG (reference sequence). The CDR3 is made up of 15 amino acids.

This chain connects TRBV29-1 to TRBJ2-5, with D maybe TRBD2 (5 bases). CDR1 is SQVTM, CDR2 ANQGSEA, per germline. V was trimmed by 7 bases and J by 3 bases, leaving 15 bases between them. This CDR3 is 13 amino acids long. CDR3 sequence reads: CSASRGWKETQYF. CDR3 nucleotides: TGCAGCGCCTCCAGAGGGTGGAAAGAGACCCAGTACTTC.

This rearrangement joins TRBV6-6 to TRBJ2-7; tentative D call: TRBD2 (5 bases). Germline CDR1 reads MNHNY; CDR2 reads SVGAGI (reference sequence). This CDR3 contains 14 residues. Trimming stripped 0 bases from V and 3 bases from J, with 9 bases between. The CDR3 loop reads CASSYSEGYYEQYF. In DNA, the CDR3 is TGTGCCAGCAGTTACTCTGAGGGTTACTACGAGCAGTACTTC.

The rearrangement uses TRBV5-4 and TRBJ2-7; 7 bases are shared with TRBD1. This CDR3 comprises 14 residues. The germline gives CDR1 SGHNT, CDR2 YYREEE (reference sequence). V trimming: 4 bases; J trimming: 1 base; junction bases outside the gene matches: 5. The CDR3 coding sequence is TGTGCCAGCAGCGCTGCAGGGGGATCCTACGAGCAGTACTTC. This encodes CASSAAGGSYEQYF.

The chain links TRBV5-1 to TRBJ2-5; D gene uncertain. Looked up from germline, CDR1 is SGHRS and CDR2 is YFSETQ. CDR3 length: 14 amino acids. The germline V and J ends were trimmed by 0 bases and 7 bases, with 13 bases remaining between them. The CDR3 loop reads CASSLEWGRRTQYF. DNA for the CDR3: TGCGCCAGCAGCTTGGAGTGGGGTCGCAGGACCCAGTACTTC.

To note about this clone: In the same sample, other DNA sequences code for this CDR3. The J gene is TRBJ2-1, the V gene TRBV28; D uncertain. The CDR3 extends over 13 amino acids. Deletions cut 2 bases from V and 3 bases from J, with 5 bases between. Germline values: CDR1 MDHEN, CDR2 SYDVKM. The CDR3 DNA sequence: TGTGCCAGCAGTTTAGGTATCTACAATGAGCAGTTCTTC. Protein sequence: CASSLGIYNEQFF.

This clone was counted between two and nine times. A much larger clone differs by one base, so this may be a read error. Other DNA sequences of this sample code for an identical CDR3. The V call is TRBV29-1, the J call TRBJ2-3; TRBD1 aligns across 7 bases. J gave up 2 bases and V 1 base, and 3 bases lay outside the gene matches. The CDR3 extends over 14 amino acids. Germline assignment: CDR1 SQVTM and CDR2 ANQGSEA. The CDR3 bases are TGCAGCGTTGAAGGACAGGGATACACAGATACGCAGTATTTT. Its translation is CSVEGQGYTDTQYF.

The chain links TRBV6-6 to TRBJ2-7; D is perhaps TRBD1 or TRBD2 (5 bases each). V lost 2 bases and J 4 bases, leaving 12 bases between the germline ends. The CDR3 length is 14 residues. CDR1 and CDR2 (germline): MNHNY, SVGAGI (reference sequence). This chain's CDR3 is CASSYPGPPYEQYF. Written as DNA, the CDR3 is TGTGCCAGCAGTTACCCGGGACCCCCTTACGAGCAGTACTTC.

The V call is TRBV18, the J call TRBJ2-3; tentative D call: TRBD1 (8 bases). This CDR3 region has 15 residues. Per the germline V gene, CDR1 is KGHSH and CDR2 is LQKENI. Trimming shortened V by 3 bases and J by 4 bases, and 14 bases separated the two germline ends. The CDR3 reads CASSPQQGGSDTQYF. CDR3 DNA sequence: TGTGCCAGCTCACCTCAACAGGGGGGGTCAGATACGCAGTATTTT. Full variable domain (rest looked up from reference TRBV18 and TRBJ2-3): NAGVMQNPRHLVRRRGQEARLRCSPMKGHSHVYWYRQLPEEGLKFMVYLQKENIIDESGMPKERFSAEFPKEGPSILRIQQVVRGDSAAYFCASSPQQGGSDTQYFGPGTRLTVL.

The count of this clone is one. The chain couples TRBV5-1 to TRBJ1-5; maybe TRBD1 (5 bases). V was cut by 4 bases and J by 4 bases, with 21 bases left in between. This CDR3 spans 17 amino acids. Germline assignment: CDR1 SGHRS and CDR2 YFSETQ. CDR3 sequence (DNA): TGCGCCAGCAGCCTGGGGCCGGGGGAAGGGAAAAATCAGCCCCAGCATTTT. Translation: CASSLGPGEGKNQPQHF.

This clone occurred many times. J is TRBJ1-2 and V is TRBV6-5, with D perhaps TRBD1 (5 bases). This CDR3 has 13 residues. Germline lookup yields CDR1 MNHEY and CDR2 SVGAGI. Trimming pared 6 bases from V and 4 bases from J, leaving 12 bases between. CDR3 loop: CASSPAGRYGYTF. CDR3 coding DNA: TGTGCCAGCAGCCCCGCGGGACGCTATGGCTACACCTTC.

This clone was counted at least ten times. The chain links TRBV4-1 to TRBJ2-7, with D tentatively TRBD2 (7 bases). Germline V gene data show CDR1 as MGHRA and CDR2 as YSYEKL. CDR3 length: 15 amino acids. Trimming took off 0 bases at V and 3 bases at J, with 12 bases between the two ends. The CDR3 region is CASSQERGARYEQYF. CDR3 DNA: TGCGCCAGCAGCCAAGAACGGGGGGCCCGCTACGAGCAGTACTTC.

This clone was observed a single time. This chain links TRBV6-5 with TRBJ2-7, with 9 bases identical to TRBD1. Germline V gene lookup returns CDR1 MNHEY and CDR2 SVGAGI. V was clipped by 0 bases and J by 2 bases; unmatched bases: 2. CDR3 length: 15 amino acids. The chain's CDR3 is CASSYSYRGPYEQYF. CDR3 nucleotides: TGTGCCAGCAGTTACTCGTACAGGGGGCCCTACGAGCAGTACTTC.

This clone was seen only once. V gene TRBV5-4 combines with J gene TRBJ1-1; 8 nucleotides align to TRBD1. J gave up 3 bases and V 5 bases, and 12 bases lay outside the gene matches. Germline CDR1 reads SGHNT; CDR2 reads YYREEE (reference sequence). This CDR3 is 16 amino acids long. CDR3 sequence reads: CASRKLTGGFYTEAFF. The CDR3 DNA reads TGTGCCAGCAGGAAGTTAACAGGGGGTTTTTACACTGAAGCTTTCTTT.

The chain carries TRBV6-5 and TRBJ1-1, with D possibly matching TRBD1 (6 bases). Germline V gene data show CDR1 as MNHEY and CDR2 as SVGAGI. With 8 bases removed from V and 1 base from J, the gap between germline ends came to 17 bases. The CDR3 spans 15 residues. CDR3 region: CASWEQGGRNTEAFF. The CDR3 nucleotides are TGTGCCAGCTGGGAACAGGGTGGCCGGAACACTGAAGCTTTCTTT.

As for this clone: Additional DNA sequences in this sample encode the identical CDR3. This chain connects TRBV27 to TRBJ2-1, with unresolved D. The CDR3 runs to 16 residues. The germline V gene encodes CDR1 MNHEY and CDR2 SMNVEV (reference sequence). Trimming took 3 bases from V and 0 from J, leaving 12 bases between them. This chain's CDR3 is CASSLGRKSSYNEQFF. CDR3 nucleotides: TGTGCCAGCAGTTTGGGAAGGAAGAGCTCCTACAATGAGCAGTTCTTC.

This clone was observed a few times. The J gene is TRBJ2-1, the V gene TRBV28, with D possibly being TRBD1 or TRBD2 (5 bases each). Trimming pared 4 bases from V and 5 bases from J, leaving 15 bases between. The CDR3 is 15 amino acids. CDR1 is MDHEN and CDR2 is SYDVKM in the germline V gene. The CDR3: CASSSTGRRHNEQFF. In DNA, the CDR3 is TGTGCCAGCAGTTCCACGGGACGACGCCACAATGAGCAGTTCTTC.

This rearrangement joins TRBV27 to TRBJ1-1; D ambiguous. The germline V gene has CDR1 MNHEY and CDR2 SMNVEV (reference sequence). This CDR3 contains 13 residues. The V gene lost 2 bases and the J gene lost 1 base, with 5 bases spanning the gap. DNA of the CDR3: TGTGCCAGCAGTTTAATCCGGAACACTGAAGCTTTCTTT. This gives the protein CASSLIRNTEAFF.

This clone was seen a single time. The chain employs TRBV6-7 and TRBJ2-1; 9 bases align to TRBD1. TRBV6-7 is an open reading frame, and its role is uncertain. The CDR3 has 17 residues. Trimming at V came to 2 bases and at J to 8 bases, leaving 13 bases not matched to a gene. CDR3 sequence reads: CASSYEGRDRVVHEQFF. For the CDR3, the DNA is TGTGCCAGCAGTTACGAGGGCCGGGACAGGGTTGTCCATGAGCAGTTCTTC.

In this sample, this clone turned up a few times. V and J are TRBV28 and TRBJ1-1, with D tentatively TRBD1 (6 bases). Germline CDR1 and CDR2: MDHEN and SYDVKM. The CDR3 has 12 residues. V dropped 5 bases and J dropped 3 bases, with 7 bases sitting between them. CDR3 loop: CASSHRDTEAFF. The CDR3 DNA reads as TGTGCCAGCAGTCACAGGGACACTGAAGCTTTCTTT.

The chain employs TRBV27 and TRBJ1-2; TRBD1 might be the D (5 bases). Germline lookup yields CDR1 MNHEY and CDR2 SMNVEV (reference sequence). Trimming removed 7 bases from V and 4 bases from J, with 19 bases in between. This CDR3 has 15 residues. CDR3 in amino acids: CASNYPPRGPYGYTF. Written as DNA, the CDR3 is TGTGCCAGCAACTACCCCCCCCGGGGCCCCTATGGCTACACCTTC.

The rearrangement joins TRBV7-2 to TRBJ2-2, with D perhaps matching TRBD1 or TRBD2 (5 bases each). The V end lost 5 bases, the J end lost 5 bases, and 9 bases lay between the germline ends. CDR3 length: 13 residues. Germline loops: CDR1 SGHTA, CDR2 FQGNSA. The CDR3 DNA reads TGTGCCAGCAGCACTAGACAGACCGGGGAGCTGTTTTTT. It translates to CASSTRQTGELFF.

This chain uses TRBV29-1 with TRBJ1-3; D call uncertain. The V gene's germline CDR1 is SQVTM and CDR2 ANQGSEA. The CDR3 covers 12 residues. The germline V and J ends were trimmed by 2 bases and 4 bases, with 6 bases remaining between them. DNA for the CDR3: TGCAGCGTTGAAAGTTGGGGAAACACCATATATTTT. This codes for CSVESWGNTIYF.